This TCR beta chain came from a study of T-cell reconstitution after alpha-beta-depleted transplantation in children. The CDR3 totals 17 residues. Germline V gene data show CDR1 as SGHTA and CDR2 as FQGNSA. Trimming removed 0 bases from V and 4 bases from J; junction bases left unmatched: 10. This clonotype occurred many times. Preparation of the TCRbeta library used unique molecular identifiers. TCRdb independently ran MiXCR on the PCR reads; one entry per CDR3 protein. The sample yields 70,000 to 100,000 distinct CDR3 sequences, over 9% seen once. This chain connects TRBV7-2 to TRBJ2-5; 8 bases map to TRBD2. The sequence was obtained from a human donor who donated a stem cell graft to a child with inherited bone marrow failure. Sequencing was performed on PBMCs from the stem cell graft donor, taken from the stem cell graft. The CDR3 DNA sequence: TGTGCCAGCAGCTTAGCCCGCTGGACTAGCAGTTCAGAGACCCAGTACTTC. Translated: CASSLARWTSSSETQYF.